This passage covers 13 T cell receptor beta chains from one sample sequenced in a study of T cells in Graves' hyperthyroidism and ophthalmopathy. Amplification yielded TCR beta CDR3 regions, with RNA transcripts as the source. The primer set for the first-round RT-PCR of the TCR CDR3 was HTBI. TCRdb called the multiplex PCR reads again in MiXCR, with one record for every CDR3 protein. The repertoire consists of around 540,000 distinct CDR3 sequences, with about 16% occurring once and the leading ten covering approximately 30%. Sequenced sample: blood. The receptor source for this set is a woman under 40 with Graves' ophthalmopathy.

About this clonotype: This may be a read error, as it is one base from a much larger clone. The chain uses TRBV28 and TRBJ1-6; maybe TRBD1 (5 bases). Germline assignment: CDR1 MDHEN and CDR2 SYDVKM. The CDR3 totals 14 residues. CDR3 residues: CTSSSPGRNSPLHF. The CDR3 DNA is TGTACCAGCAGTTCTCCAGGGCGGAATTCACCCCTCCACTTT.

This clonotype has ten or more counts. V gene TRBV3-1 combines with J gene TRBJ1-1; D is possibly TRBD1 (6 bases). Trimming shortened V by 2 bases and J by 4 bases, and 14 bases separated the two germline ends. The CDR3 has 15 residues. Germline V lookup: CDR1 LGHDT, CDR2 YNNKEL (reference sequence). The CDR3 spells CASSQQGIPGTEAFF. CDR3 nucleotide sequence: TGTGCCAGCAGCCAACAGGGGATCCCGGGCACTGAAGCTTTCTTT.

In this sample, this clonotype turned up many times. The rearrangement uses TRBV12-3 or TRBV12-4 and TRBJ1-5; weak D call: TRBD1 (5 bases). The V end lost 7 bases, the J end lost 5 bases, and 9 bases lay between the germline ends. The CDR3 sequence is 12 residues long. Written as DNA, the CDR3 is TGTGCCAGCACCCAGGGAGATCAGCCCCAGCATTTT. Residues: CASTQGDQPQHF.

A note on this clonotype: A much larger clone lies a single base off, so this may be a read error. V and J are TRBV6-2 or TRBV6-3 and TRBJ1-1, with TRBD1 matching over 9 bases. CDR3 length: 14 residues. Germline V lookup: CDR1 MNHEY, CDR2 SVGEGT. The V segment lost 7 bases and the J segment 0 bases; nucleotides outside the gene matches: 3. Here the CDR3 reads CASTGTGMNTEAFF. In DNA form, the CDR3 reads TGTGCCAGCACCGGGACAGGGATGAACACTGAAGCTTTCTTT.

This clonotype was recorded a few times. This chain joins TRBV18 and TRBJ2-3; D gene unclear. The V gene's germline CDR1 is KGHSH and CDR2 LQKENI. This CDR3 has 12 amino acids. V was cut by 8 bases and J by 6 bases, with 12 bases left in between. The CDR3 spells CASHLLGDTQYF. The CDR3 DNA reads as TGTGCCAGCCACCTTTTAGGGGATACGCAGTATTTT.

In this sample, this clonotype turned up many times. This rearrangement joins TRBV11-2 to TRBJ2-7; 8 bases fit TRBD1. V trimming: 0 bases; J trimming: 3 bases; junction bases outside the gene matches: 13. This CDR3 is built from 18 residues. Germline CDR1 SGHAT, CDR2 FQNNGV. In DNA form, the CDR3 reads TGTGCCAGCAGCTTAGATCTTGCTGGTTGGGGACAGGACTACGAGCAGTACTTC. Translating it yields CASSLDLAGWGQDYEQYF.

Of note for this clonotype: A single base separates this from a much larger clone, so it may be a read error. This sequence joins TRBV3-1 and TRBJ1-1, with D unresolved. The V gene lost 4 bases and the J gene lost 4 bases, with 10 bases spanning the gap. The CDR3 spans 13 residues. Germline V lookup: CDR1 LGHDT, CDR2 YNNKEL (reference sequence). CDR3 residues: CASSRGFLTEAFF. In nucleotides, the CDR3 is TGTGCCAGCAGCCGAGGGTTCCTCACTGAAGCTTTCTTT.

The J gene is TRBJ2-2, the V gene TRBV12-3 or TRBV12-4; D is uncertain. The CDR3 covers 15 residues. Trimming stripped 4 bases from V and 2 bases from J, with 11 bases between. For the CDR3, the DNA is TGTGCCAGCAGTTCCCTCCTCGCTAACACCGGGGAGCTGTTTTTT. It encodes CASSSLLANTGELFF.

This clonotype has at least ten counts. V and J are TRBV6-2 or TRBV6-3 and TRBJ1-1; possible D gene TRBD1, 5 bases. The CDR3 loop spans 15 amino acids. Germline assignment: CDR1 MNHEY and CDR2 SVGEGT. Trimming stripped 2 bases from V and 1 base from J, with 11 bases between. The CDR3 bases are TGTGCCAGCAGTTACGTGGGGGTTCCGAACACTGAAGCTTTCTTT. Residues: CASSYVGVPNTEAFF.

The chain combines TRBV18 with TRBJ1-4, with a possible D match to TRBD1 (5 bases). From germline, CDR1 is KGHSH and CDR2 LQKENI. The CDR3 covers 15 residues. V was shortened by 3 bases and J by 5 bases, with 13 bases between the two germline ends. CDR3 nucleotide sequence: TGTGCCAGCTCACCCCGGGACGGACCAAATGAAAAACTGTTTTTT. Amino acid sequence: CASSPRDGPNEKLFF.

This clonotype turned up a few times. The chain links TRBV7-2 to TRBJ2-7, with 15 bases identical to TRBD2. Trimming at V came to 1 base and at J to 4 bases, leaving 11 bases not matched to a gene. Germline values: CDR1 SGHTA, CDR2 FQGNSA. This CDR3 comprises 19 residues. The CDR3 spells CASSLVWGGTSGRKYEQYF. In DNA, the CDR3 is TGTGCCAGCAGCTTAGTGTGGGGGGGGACTAGCGGGAGGAAGTACGAGCAGTACTTC.

The chain is built from TRBV5-1 and TRBJ1-4; D remains ambiguous. Trimming stripped 0 bases from V and 1 base from J, with 13 bases between. Germline assignment: CDR1 SGHRS and CDR2 YFSETQ. The CDR3 has 17 amino acids. The CDR3 DNA follows: TGCGCCAGCAGCTTGGAGGCAGGACTTGGAACTAATGAAAAACTGTTTTTT. It specifies CASSLEAGLGTNEKLFF.

This clonotype was detected ten times or more. The chain combines TRBV7-3 with TRBJ2-6; D gene unclear. Germline V CDR1 and CDR2: SGHTA, FQGTGA. V was pared by 4 bases and J by 0 bases, with 13 bases between. CDR3 length: 17 residues. CDR3 nucleotides: TGTGCCAGCAGCTCCACCCCCCGCGCCTCTGGGGCCAACGTCCTGACTTTC. Protein product: CASSSTPRASGANVLTF.